This passage covers 13 T cell receptor beta chains from one sample sequenced in a study of blood T cell repertoires in COVID-19. TCRdb's copy holds only in-frame clones and misses some; the assay was immunoSEQ multiplex PCR. The repertoire has under 350,000 clones, roughly 90% of them found once; the top ten carry about 5%. Sequencing was done on a sample of peripheral blood. Source of these receptors: a man between 35 and 55 years old with acute or convalescent COVID-19.

This rearrangement joins TRBV24-1 to TRBJ1-5; TRBD1 is a possible D gene (6 bases). Germline lookup yields CDR1 KGHDR and CDR2 SFDVKD. V was trimmed by 7 bases and J by 0 bases, leaving 9 bases between them. CDR3 length: 14 residues. CDR3 in DNA: TGTGCCACCAGCCCAGGGGATAGCAATCAGCCCCAGCATTTT. Its protein product is CATSPGDSNQPQHF.

The rearrangement joins TRBV5-1 to TRBJ2-3; D might be TRBD1 (6 bases). Germline CDR1 is SGHRS and CDR2 is YFSETQ. The V gene lost 1 base and the J gene lost 4 bases, with 16 bases spanning the gap. CDR3 size: 16 residues. The CDR3, as DNA: TGCGCCAGCAGCTTGTATGGAGGCCAGGGGCCAGATACGCAGTATTTT. This encodes CASSLYGGQGPDTQYF.

The CDR3 coding sequence is TGTGCCAGCAGCCCACAGGGTAACTACGAGCAGTACTTC. Its protein is CASSPQGNYEQYF. The rearrangement joins TRBV3-1 (or the pseudogene TRBV3-2) to TRBJ2-7; possible D gene TRBD1, 6 bases. This CDR3 is 13 amino acids long. The germline V gene has CDR1 LGHDT and CDR2 YNNKEL (reference sequence). V was clipped by 4 bases and J by 3 bases, with 10 bases between them.

The chain uses TRBV3-1 (or the pseudogene TRBV3-2) and TRBJ1-6; 8 bases are shared with TRBD1. The CDR3 length is 14 residues. The germline V gene has CDR1 LGHDT and CDR2 YNNKEL (reference sequence). J gave up 6 bases and V 3 bases, and 1 base lay outside the gene matches. CDR3: CASSHQGANSPLHF. The CDR3, as DNA: TGTGCCAGCAGCCATCAGGGGGCTAATTCACCCCTCCACTTT.

The chain uses TRBV28 and TRBJ1-5; perhaps TRBD1 as D (5 bases). CDR3 size: 13 residues. The V gene's germline CDR1 is MDHEN and CDR2 SYDVKM. V was cut by 3 bases and J by 7 bases, with 10 bases left in between. CDR3 DNA: TGTGCCAGCAGTTTGACAGTGGGCCAGCCCCAGCATTTT. Protein: CASSLTVGQPQHF.

This chain links TRBV7-2 with TRBJ1-2, with TRBD1 matching over 9 bases. Germline loops: CDR1 SGHTA, CDR2 FQGNSA. This CDR3 spans 14 amino acids. After removal of 4 bases from V and 7 bases from J, the junction contained 7 bases not matched to a gene. CDR3 loop: CASSSHRGQGGYTF. The CDR3 coding sequence is TGTGCCAGCAGCTCCCACAGGGGGCAAGGTGGCTACACCTTC. The variable domain in full, with the rest retrieved from reference TRBV7-2 and TRBJ1-2, is GAGVSQSPSNKVTEKGKDVELRCDPISGHTALYWYRQSLGQGLEFLIYFQGNSAPDKSGLPSDRFSAERTGGSVSTLTIQRTQQEDSAVYLCASSSHRGQGGYTFGSGTRLTVV.

The rearrangement joins TRBV2 to TRBJ2-3; the match to TRBD2 covers 9 bases. Germline V CDR1 and CDR2: SNHLY, FYNNEI. V lost 4 bases to trimming and J lost 2 bases; unmatched junction nucleotides: 7. The CDR3 loop spans 16 amino acids. The CDR3 spells CASSVPLAGDTDTQYF. The CDR3 DNA is TGTGCCAGCAGTGTGCCCTTAGCGGGGGACACAGATACGCAGTATTTT.

The chain is built from TRBV11-1 and TRBJ2-5; 8 bases match TRBD1. CDR3 length: 15 amino acids. Germline V gene sequence: CDR1 SGHAT, CDR2 FQDESV (reference sequence). Trimming cost V 8 bases and J 1 base; bases outside gene matches: 9. The DNA of the CDR3 is TGTGCCAGCTCTCCTAGACAGGGGCTCCAAGAGACCCAGTACTTC. Residues: CASSPRQGLQETQYF.

In this sample, this clone turned up once. The rearrangement joins TRBV5-5 to TRBJ1-1; the match to TRBD1 covers 10 bases. Germline trimming cut 4 bases from V and 3 bases from J; bases unmatched to any gene: 9. Germline V gene sequence: CDR1 SGHKS, CDR2 YYEKEE (reference sequence). The CDR3 covers 16 residues. In DNA, the CDR3 is TGTGCCAGCAGCAGGATCCGGACAGGGGGGGACACTGAAGCTTTCTTT. Protein product: CASSRIRTGGDTEAFF. Using reference TRBV5-5 and TRBJ1-1 for the parts outside the CDR3, the full variable domain is DAGVTQSPTHLIKTRGQQVTLRCSPISGHKSVSWYQQVLGQGPQFIFQYYEKEERGRGNFPDRFSARQFPNYSSELNVNALLLGDSALYLCASSRIRTGGDTEAFFGQGTRLTVV.

This clone showed up just a few times. The chain combines TRBV7-9 with TRBJ1-5, with 11 bases identical to TRBD1. Germline loops: CDR1 SEHNR, CDR2 FQNEAQ (reference sequence). The V and J ends lost 3 bases and 11 bases, in that order; junction bases with no gene match: 6. The CDR3 covers 14 residues. This chain's CDR3 is CASSLGQGDLTQHF. The DNA for the CDR3 is TGTGCCAGCAGCTTGGGACAGGGGGATCTGACCCAGCATTTT.

The gene calls are TRBV19 and TRBJ1-2; D might be TRBD1 (5 bases). The length of the CDR3 is 16 residues. In germline, CDR1 is LNHDA, CDR2 SQIVND (reference sequence). Between the trimmed V and J ends, which lost 4 bases and 2 bases, there was a span of 17 bases. Here the CDR3 DNA reads TGTGCCAGTAGTAAGCGGGGCCCGATGGGCAACTATGGCTACACCTTC. This gives the protein CASSKRGPMGNYGYTF.

The rearrangement uses TRBV5-8 and TRBJ1-5; 7 bases line up with TRBD1. The length of the CDR3 is 14 residues. Trimming at V came to 3 bases and at J to 4 bases, leaving 4 bases not matched to a gene. Germline loops: CDR1 SGHTS, CDR2 YDEGEE. The CDR3 region has the DNA TGTGCCAGCAGCTCAGGACAGGTTAATCAGCCCCAGCATTTT. Translation gives CASSSGQVNQPQHF. Drawing the rest from reference TRBV5-8 and TRBJ1-5, the complete variable domain is EAGVTQSPTHLIKTRGQQATLRCSPISGHTSVYWYQQALGLGLQFLLWYDEGEERNRGNFPPRFSGRQFPNYSSELNVNALELEDSALYLCASSSGQVNQPQHFGDGTRLSIL.

The V and J genes are TRBV19 and TRBJ1-1, with D perhaps TRBD1 (5 bases). Germline lookup yields CDR1 LNHDA and CDR2 SQIVND (reference sequence). This CDR3 has 14 amino acids. Trimming pared 7 bases from V and 0 bases from J, leaving 12 bases between. CDR3 residues: CASKSGVMNTEAFF. Written as DNA, the CDR3 is TGTGCCAGTAAATCGGGGGTAATGAACACTGAAGCTTTCTTT.